Below are 3 T cell receptor beta chains sequenced from a single sample in a study of glioma-infiltrating T cells. The iRepertoire nested amplicon-rescue multiplex PCR amplified TCR alpha and beta CDR3s from RNA. TCRdb recomputed calls from the multiplex PCR reads with MiXCR, one row per CDR3 protein. There are about 130,000 distinct CDR3 sequences in the sample; around 25% occur only once, and approximately 26% lies in the top ten. The sequencing input was glioma tissue, nonneoplastic brain tissue, or PBMCs (not recorded which). The receptors originated from a human donor with low-grade glioma or glioblastoma, undergoing nonglioma brain surgery, or in good health (not recorded which).

The V gene is TRBV19, the J gene TRBJ2-7; 9 nucleotides match TRBD1. The germline gives CDR1 LNHDA, CDR2 SQIVND (reference sequence). Trimming took 4 bases from V and 6 from J; bases not matched to a gene: 4. The CDR3 sequence is 13 residues long. CDR3 sequence: CASSTMTGGEQYV. In nucleotides, the CDR3 is TGTGCCAGTAGTACAATGACAGGGGGCGAGCAGTACGTC.

This clonotype was detected a few times. The J gene is TRBJ1-5, the V gene TRBV20-1; a weak D match, TRBD1 (5 bases). V dropped 6 bases and J dropped 0 bases, with 15 bases sitting between them. From germline, CDR1 is DFQATT and CDR2 SNEGSKA (reference sequence). The CDR3 sequence is 15 residues long. CDR3 nucleotide sequence: TGCAGTGCCCAGAGGACACAGTATAGCAATCAGCCCCAGCATTTT. Amino acids: CSAQRTQYSNQPQHF.

V is TRBV20-1 and J is TRBJ1-6, with TRBD1 as a possible D gene (5 bases). V shed 4 bases and J shed 9 bases, with 19 bases lying between them. This CDR3 region has 15 residues. Per the germline V gene, CDR1 is DFQATT and CDR2 is SNEGSKA (reference sequence). CDR3 residues: CSAIPGPGGFSPLHF. Here the CDR3 DNA reads TGCAGTGCTATACCCGGGCCGGGGGGATTTTCACCCCTCCACTTT.